This entry is about one TCR beta chain. The assay was immunoSEQ multiplex PCR, and TCRdb's table has in-frame clones only and misses some. The table records hundreds of thousands of clones, 75% to 90% of them present only once. The record originates from a study of blood T cell repertoires in COVID-19. Participant-reported clinical history was the basis for cohort assignment. Germline assignment: CDR1 SGHNT and CDR2 YYREEE (reference sequence). Trimming removed 5 bases from V and 6 bases from J; junction bases left unmatched: 11. CDR3 size: 16 residues. The origin of this receptor is a middle-aged woman who had recovered from COVID-19. This chain connects TRBV5-4 to TRBJ2-7; the match to TRBD2 covers 13 bases. The specimen was PBMCs or T cells enriched from blood (not recorded which). The chain's CDR3 is CASSPAGRLAGGEQYF. CDR3 sequence (DNA): TGTGCCAGCAGTCCGGCTGGGAGACTAGCGGGAGGCGAGCAGTACTTC.